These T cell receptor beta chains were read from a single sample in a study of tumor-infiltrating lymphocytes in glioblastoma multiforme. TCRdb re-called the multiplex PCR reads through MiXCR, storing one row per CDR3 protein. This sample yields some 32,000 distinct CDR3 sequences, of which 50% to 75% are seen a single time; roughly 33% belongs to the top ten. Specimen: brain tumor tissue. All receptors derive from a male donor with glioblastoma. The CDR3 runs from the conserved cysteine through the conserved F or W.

CSDKDFVTANTEAFF,15,TRBJ1-1,TRBV20-1
CASSLAPSGSLETRYF,16,TRBJ2-5,TRBV11-1
CDTQHTDTQYF,11,TRBJ2-3,TRBV20-1
CASSLGTGPWINTEAFF,17,TRBJ1-1,TRBV28
CASSSTPWYQETQYF,15,TRBJ2-5,TRBV28
CASSLDRGTGEQFF,14,TRBJ2-1,TRBV7-8
CAGSQALFETQYF,13,TRBJ2-5,TRBV14
CASSLTDQNTGELFF,15,TRBJ2-2,TRBV25-1
CASSLVRGGGVETQYF,16,TRBJ2-5,TRBV13
CASSQDGLFGQFF,13,TRBJ2-1,TRBV4-3
CASSLSGGRNQPQRF,15,TRBJ1-5,TRBV28
CSVLGGGEIYNEQFF,15,TRBJ2-1,TRBV29-1
CSVGGFTDTQYF,12,TRBJ2-3,TRBV29-1
CAISDPAAYSTDTQYF,16,TRBJ2-3,TRBV10-3
CASSLRNEETQYF,13,TRBJ2-5,TRBV7-3
CGSSPRGQGAITYEQYF,17,TRBJ2-7,TRBV6-6
CGAKNRAGYNSPLHF,15,TRBJ1-6,TRBV20-1
CASSELQGTYGYTF,14,TRBJ1-2,TRBV11-2
CASGLLWGAAPVGTYEQYF,19,TRBJ2-7,TRBV7-9
CASSLAVKRGTQETQYF,17,TRBJ2-5,TRBV5-4
CAISDVLAGGFNEQCF,16,TRBJ2-7,TRBV10-3
CASTWIRETQYF,12,TRBJ2-5,TRBV2
CASGSIAYGYTF,12,TRBJ1-2,TRBV7-9
CTSSKLTGQNEAFF,14,TRBJ1-1,TRBV6-1
CARSLGASGGRTDTQYF,17,TRBJ2-3,TRBV11-2
CSMSDRGTVNYGYTF,15,TRBJ1-2,TRBV29-1
CTSSHRTRSSHNEQFF,16,TRBJ2-1,TRBV5-4
CASIYSPQGGTGELFF,16,TRBJ2-2,TRBV6-5
CAGTTPPGIPLHF,13,TRBJ1-6,TRBV6-5
CASSIRTGPYEQYF,14,TRBJ2-7,TRBV11-2
CAGSEWGGEGTDTQYF,16,TRBJ2-3,TRBV6-1
CAISDGASSEQFF,13,TRBJ2-1,TRBV10-3
CASSYVSSGANVLTF,15,TRBJ2-6,TRBV6-5
CSVPHSDYGYTF,12,TRBJ1-2,TRBV29-1
CASSQAGTGLSNQPQHF,17,TRBJ1-5,TRBV4-1
CASSSPGVPETQYF,14,TRBJ2-5,TRBV7-2
CASSSGTSVFPGELFF,16,TRBJ2-2,TRBV19
CASSYKEPGRDTQYF,15,TRBJ2-3,TRBV6-2/TRBV6-3
CSAPLNEQKNIEAFF,15,TRBJ1-1,TRBV20-1
CASSYGGSSYNQQSF,15,TRBJ2-1,TRBV6-5
CAISEDNGNIQYF,13,TRBJ2-4,TRBV10-3